These T cell receptor beta chains were read from a single sample in a study of control samples from healthy donors and cancer patients. Generated by immunoSEQ multiplex PCR, the TCRdb table keeps only in-frame clones and is missing some. The data contain under 450,000 clones, 75% to 95% of them singletons. Material for sequencing was PBMCs. The receptor source for this set is a middle-aged man with head and neck cancer. Each CDR3 is given with its conserved first and last residue. D genes are given only for firm matches. Size tells how often a clone was seen (once, few, many) or the class of an expanded clone, and some rows leave it out.

CDR3 DNA	CDR3 protein	clone size	J gene	D gene	V gene
TGTGCCAGCAGCCAGCTAACTAGGGACACTGAAGCTTTCTTT	CASSQLTRDTEAFF	-	TRBJ1-1	-	TRBV3-1/TRBV3-2
TGCGCCAGCAGCCAAGGGATAGCCGTCGGGGGAGGTGAAGCTTTCTTT	CASSQGIAVGGGEAFF	-	TRBJ1-1	-	TRBV4-3
TGTGCCTGGTGTAGACTTGACTCAGACTACAATGAGCAGTTCTTC	CAWCRLDSDYNEQFF	once	TRBJ2-1	-	TRBV30
TGTGCCAGCAGTGAAGAAGAGGGCTGGGCGCGACCTTCACCCCTCCACTTT	CASSEEEGWARPSPLHF	-	TRBJ1-6	-	TRBV2
TGTGCCAGCAGTTTCGTAACGGGTATGAACACTGAAGCTTTCTTT	CASSFVTGMNTEAFF	-	TRBJ1-1	-	TRBV27
TGTGCCAGCAGTTACGTGGTAGCGGGAGCGGAGACCCAGTACTTC	CASSYVVAGAETQYF	-	TRBJ2-5	TRBD2	TRBV6-6
TGCGCCAGCAGCTTGGCCTTACAGGCTAACAATGAGCAGTTCTTC	CASSLALQANNEQFF	-	TRBJ2-1	-	TRBV5-1
TGTGCCAGTGCCGTGGGAGATACGCAGTATTTT	CASAVGDTQYF	-	TRBJ2-3	-	TRBV19
TGTGCCAGCAGTAAACTAGCGGGGGCCAACGAGCAGTACTTC	CASSKLAGANEQYF	-	TRBJ2-7	TRBD2	TRBV6-6
TGTGCCATCAGTGTGAGGGAGAATGAAAAACTGTTTTTT	CAISVRENEKLFF	-	TRBJ1-4	-	TRBV10-3
TGTGCCAGCACCCAGACAGGGGAGGACGCAGATACGCAGTATTTT	CASTQTGEDADTQYF	-	TRBJ2-3	TRBD1	TRBV6-5
TGTGCCAGCAGTCCGGGGGCCTGGGAAAAACTGTTTTTT	CASSPGAWEKLFF	-	TRBJ1-4	-	TRBV12-3/TRBV12-4
TGTGCCAGTACCCCAGAAACGAACACCGGGGAGCTGTTTTTT	CASTPETNTGELFF	-	TRBJ2-2	-	TRBV19
TGTGCCAGCAGCGTAGATGGGCGAGGGGACCCTTTCTACGAGCAGTACTTC	CASSVDGRGDPFYEQYF	-	TRBJ2-7	-	TRBV9
TGTGCCAGCAGTTCGGGCCGAGCCAAAGATACGCAGTATTTT	CASSSGRAKDTQYF	-	TRBJ2-3	-	TRBV28
TGTGCCAGCAGCTTGGGACTAGCGGGGTTGGACGAGCAGTACTTC	CASSLGLAGLDEQYF	-	TRBJ2-7	TRBD2	TRBV7-2
TGTGCCAGCCGCGGGAGCAACACTGAAGCTTTCTTT	CASRGSNTEAFF	-	TRBJ1-1	-	TRBV27
TGTGCCAGCAGTTACTCACGACAGGGGTCCTCCTACGAGCAGTACTTC	CASSYSRQGSSYEQYF	-	TRBJ2-7	TRBD1	TRBV6-5
TGTGCCAGCAGCCAAGATCTAGCGGCCAGCTCCTACAATGAGCAGTTCTTC	CASSQDLAASSYNEQFF	-	TRBJ2-1	TRBD2	TRBV14
TGTGCCAGCAGGGCGGGACTTATGGGCGAGCAGTACTTC	CASRAGLMGEQYF	-	TRBJ2-7	-	TRBV5-4
TGTGCCAGCAGTTACTCGGTGCAGACTCAGCCCCAGCATTTT	CASSYSVQTQPQHF	-	TRBJ1-5	-	TRBV6-2/TRBV6-3
TGTGCCAGTAGTACGACCGGGACAGGGGGCGCCGGTGAAAAACTGTTTTTT	CASSTTGTGGAGEKLFF	-	TRBJ1-4	TRBD1	TRBV19
TGTGCCAGCAGCAAAGTCTACGAGCAGTACTTC	CASSKVYEQYF	-	TRBJ2-7	-	TRBV21-1